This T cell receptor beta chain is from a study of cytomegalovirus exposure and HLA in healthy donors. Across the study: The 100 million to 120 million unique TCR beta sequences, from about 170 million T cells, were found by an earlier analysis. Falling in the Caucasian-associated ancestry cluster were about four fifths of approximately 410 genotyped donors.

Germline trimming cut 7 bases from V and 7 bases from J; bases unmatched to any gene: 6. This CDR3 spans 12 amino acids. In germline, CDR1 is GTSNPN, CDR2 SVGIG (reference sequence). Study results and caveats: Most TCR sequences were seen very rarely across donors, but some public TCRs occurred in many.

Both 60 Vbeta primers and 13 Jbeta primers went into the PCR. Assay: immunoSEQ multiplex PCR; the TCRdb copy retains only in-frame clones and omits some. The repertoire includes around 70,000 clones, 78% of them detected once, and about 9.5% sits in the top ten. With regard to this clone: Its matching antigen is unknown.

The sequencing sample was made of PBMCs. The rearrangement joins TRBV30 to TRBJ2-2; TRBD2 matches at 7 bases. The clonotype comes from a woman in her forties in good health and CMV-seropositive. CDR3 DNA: TGTGCCTTTGGGGGGGAGTACGGGGAGCTGTTTTTT. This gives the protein CAFGGEYGELFF.